This TCR beta chain was retrieved from a study of cytomegalovirus exposure and HLA in healthy donors. Sequencing was performed with immunoSEQ multiplex PCR; in TCRdb, only in-frame clones are kept and a portion is missing. The data hold about 130,000 clones, with about 88% observed a single time. The CDR3 totals 15 residues. Germline-derived CDR1 and CDR2 are SGDLS and YYNGEE. V lost 4 bases, J lost 0 bases, and 5 bases stayed unmatched. The chain employs TRBV9 and TRBJ1-1, with 8 bases lining up with TRBD1. Sequenced material: PBMCs. The sequence was obtained from a woman aged 18-29 years in good health and CMV-seropositive. CDR3 DNA: TGTGCCAGCAGCTTTACGGGACAGGTGAACACTGAAGCTTTCTTT. Amino acid sequence: CASSFTGQVNTEAFF.